This T cell receptor beta chain was recorded in a study of metastatic and nonmetastatic thyroid tumors. Background on the study: Malignant and benign thyroid patients had repertoires compared in peripheral blood and tumor or nodule tissue.

Every patient was untreated before thyroid surgery. This clone was seen a handful of times. Its antigen is unknown. General observations from the study: Significantly higher TCR beta diversity was reportedly seen in malignant thyroid tumors than benign nodules, in blood and tumor.

How the authors handled the data: CDR3 was compared across clinicopathological groups, and the resulting differences were used to build a distant-metastasis classifier for papillary thyroid cancer. TCRdb reprocessed the PCR reads using MiXCR. Clone size and V and J calls follow TCRdb, not the original study. Among over 3,500 clones listed, 35% were seen once. The CDR3 is 14 residues long. Germline V gene data show CDR1 as SGHNT and CDR2 as YENEEA. V was clipped by 1 base and J by 6 bases, with 12 bases between them. J is TRBJ1-1 and V is TRBV11-3, with D possibly matching TRBD1 (6 bases). This clonotype was sampled from a male donor with papillary thyroid cancer or a benign thyroid nodule (not recorded which). Some clones in this sample may be carry-over from other donors' samples. The specimen sequenced was adjacent normal tissue. The CDR3 DNA sequence: TGTGCCAGCAGCTTAGCGGGGGGCGCGGCTGAAGCTTTCTTT. This encodes CASSLAGGAAEAFF.